This T cell receptor beta chain was recorded in a study of blood T cell repertoires in COVID-19. The V gene's germline CDR1 is LNHDA and CDR2 SQIVND (reference sequence). Trimming removed 8 bases at V and 0 bases at J, with 14 bases between. CDR3 length: 15 amino acids. This table comes from immunoSEQ multiplex PCR, and its TCRdb copy is limited to in-frame clones, with some not included. The table shows around 270,000 clones, with about four fifths occurring only once. The TCR sequence derives from a person aged 70 to 80 with COVID-19, enrolled during active disease. The J gene is TRBJ1-5, the V gene TRBV19; TRBD1 is a possible D gene (5 bases). The material sequenced was peripheral blood. The CDR3 region has the DNA TGTGCCAGTCGCTGGGGACTTGATAGCAATCAGCCCCAGCATTTT. It specifies CASRWGLDSNQPQHF.